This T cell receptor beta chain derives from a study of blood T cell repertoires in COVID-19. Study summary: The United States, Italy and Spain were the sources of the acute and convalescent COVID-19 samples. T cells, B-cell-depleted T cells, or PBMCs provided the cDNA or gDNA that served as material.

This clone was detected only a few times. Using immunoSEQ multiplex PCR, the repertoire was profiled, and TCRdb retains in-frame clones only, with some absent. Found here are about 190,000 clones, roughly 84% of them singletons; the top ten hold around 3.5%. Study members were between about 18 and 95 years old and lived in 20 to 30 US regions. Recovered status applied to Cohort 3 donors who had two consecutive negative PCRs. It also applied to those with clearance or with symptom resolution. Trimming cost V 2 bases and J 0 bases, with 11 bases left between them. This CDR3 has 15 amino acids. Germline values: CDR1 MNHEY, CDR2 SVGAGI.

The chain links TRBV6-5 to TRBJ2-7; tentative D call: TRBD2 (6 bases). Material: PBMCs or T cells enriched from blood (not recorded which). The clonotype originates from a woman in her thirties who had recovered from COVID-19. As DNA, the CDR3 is TGTGCCAGCAGTTACGGGGGAGGACACTCCTACGAGCAGTACTTC. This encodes CASSYGGGHSYEQYF.